This TCR beta chain derives from a study of blood T cell repertoires in COVID-19. Study-level information: The origin of the acute and convalescent COVID-19 samples was the United States, Italy and Spain. PBMCs, B-cell-depleted T cells, or T cells provided the cDNA or gDNA that made up the material.

As handled by the study authors: From reference gene primer amplification, estimates of nucleated cell counts were derived. Produced via immunoSEQ multiplex PCR; TCRdb's table is partial and in-frame only. V and J calls and clone size are those listed in that table; D and trimming were worked out from the DNA. Of 100,000 or so clones in the sample, 85% to 95% were seen once. This CDR3 spans 16 amino acids. V trimming: 5 bases; J trimming: 4 bases; junction bases outside the gene matches: 13. Germline V gives CDR1 LNHDA, CDR2 SQIVND (reference sequence). The sequenced sample was peripheral blood. This TCR derives from a man between 45 and 60 years old with active COVID-19. The genes are TRBV19 and TRBJ2-7, with TRBD1 matching over 8 bases. CDR3 loop: CASSSSAGGSIYEQYF. As DNA, the CDR3 is TGTGCCAGTAGTTCATCAGCAGGGGGCTCCATTTACGAGCAGTACTTC.